This T cell receptor (beta chain) originates from a study of blood T cell repertoires in COVID-19. Study summary: PBMCs, B-cell-depleted T cells, or T cells were the source of the cDNA or gDNA that made up the material.

The CDR3 spans 13 residues. The V gene lost 4 bases and the J gene lost 5 bases, with 9 bases spanning the gap. Repertoires were generated with immunoSEQ multiplex PCR, while TCRdb's copy carries only in-frame clones and drops some. This table holds tens of thousands of clones, under 95% found once. The sequence was obtained from a man aged 55 to 70 with acute or convalescent COVID-19. The sequenced sample consisted of peripheral blood. The chain carries TRBV12-3 or TRBV12-4 and TRBJ1-5; D possibly corresponds to TRBD1 (6 bases). The CDR3 sequence: CASSWEGDQPQHF. CDR3 nucleotides: TGTGCCAGCAGTTGGGAGGGGGATCAGCCCCAGCATTTT.